This TCR beta chain appears in the sequencing data of a study of beta chain features in type 1 diabetes. This clone was counted many times. Its antigen remains unknown. This CDR3 region has 12 residues. Germline V lookup: CDR1 SQVTM, CDR2 ANQGSEA. V gave up 7 bases and J gave up 7 bases, with 17 bases separating them. Of the isolated RNA, all was reverse transcribed, and so the sequenced material was expressed TCRB transcripts. Only in-frame clones appear in the TCRdb table, and some are missing; sequencing was by immunoSEQ multiplex PCR. The sample records roughly 170,000 clones, about 12% being singletons. Cells sorted by CD45RO/CCR7/CD25/CD127/CD95/CD27 comprised CD4+ naive, central memory, regulatory and stem cell-like memory cells. Overall study results and limits: The naive, central memory and Treg TCRB repertoires showed an apparent similarity that was greater among patients than among healthy donors.

The chain uses TRBV29-1 and TRBJ2-7; maybe TRBD1 (6 bases). Sequencing used central memory CD4+ T cells from blood. This TCR derives from a woman between 18 and 29 years old in good health. CDR3 protein: CSASLQGREQYF. Here the CDR3 DNA reads TGCAGCGCCTCATTACAGGGAAGGGAGCAGTACTTC.